The subject of this entry is one TCR beta chain. Here immunoSEQ multiplex PCR was the method, and the copy in TCRdb shows in-frame clones only, minus some. The table has tens of thousands of clones, roughly 88% seen once. These data originate in a study of T cells after somatic rescue of genetic block. Material: peripheral blood mononuclear cells (PBMCs). This sequence originates from a man aged 30 to 45.

The CDR3 reads CASSFYPTGRSGNTIYF. The CDR3, as DNA: TGTGCCAGCAGCTTTTACCCGACAGGACGCTCTGGAAACACCATATATTTT. The V gene is TRBV7-9, the J gene TRBJ1-3; TRBD1 might be the D (6 bases). The CDR3 is 17 amino acids. Germline CDR1 is SEHNR and CDR2 is FQNEAQ (reference sequence). Trimming cost V 3 bases and J 0 bases, with 15 bases left between them.